This T cell receptor beta chain was sequenced during a study of blood T cells in healthy people across ages. Study-level points and caveats: Age showed a roughly linear inverse relationship with TCR beta diversity per million T cells.

A second PCR, run for about 6 to 11 cycles, used a sample-barcoded 5' primer plus a J-beta primer mix. TCRdb ran MiXCR on the 5' RACE reads and lists one entry per CDR3 protein. Of around 1,100,000 distinct CDR3 sequences in the sample, more than 30% were seen once. A note on this clonotype: Its target is unknown.

The germline V gene encodes CDR1 SEHNR and CDR2 FQNEAQ (reference sequence). CDR3 length equals 18 residues. After removal of 0 bases from V and 5 bases from J, the junction contained 13 bases not matched to a gene. The receptor was isolated from a man in his late teens or twenties in good health. The specimen sequenced was blood. The J gene is TRBJ1-5, the V gene TRBV7-9; the match to TRBD1 covers 7 bases. The CDR3 DNA is TGTGCCAGCAGCTTAGCGAAGGGAGGAGACAGGGTCGATCAGCCCCAGCATTTT. Translating it yields CASSLAKGGDRVDQPQHF.